This is a list of T cell receptor beta chains from one sample in a study of blood T cell repertoires in COVID-19. Sequenced by immunoSEQ multiplex PCR; TCRdb stores in-frame clones only, minus some. The table includes 100,000 to 110,000 clones, 80% detected once. The specimen was peripheral blood. The source is a man between 65 and 85 years old with active or convalescent COVID-19. Each CDR3 is given with its conserved first and last residue. The D gene is left open where the match is weak. The listing skips clone size in some rows; elsewhere it reads once, few, many or a size class.

>TRBV19|.|TRBJ1-1|few
CASTTGGPTWDTEAFF
TGTGCCAGTACAACGGGAGGGCCAACCTGGGACACTGAAGCTTTCTTT
>TRBV4-2|TRBD2|TRBJ2-2|few
CASSPSATSGVNTGELFF
TGTGCCAGCAGCCCCTCGGCGACTAGCGGGGTTAACACCGGGGAGCTGTTTTTT
>TRBV10-3|TRBD1|TRBJ2-2|.
CALRQGRTGELFF
TGTGCCCTCCGACAGGGTAGGACCGGGGAGCTGTTTTTT
>TRBV5-6|TRBD1|TRBJ1-2|.
CASSLSQGAGGYTF
TGTGCCAGCAGCTTGTCGCAGGGGGCAGGTGGCTACACCTTC
>TRBV2|TRBD1|TRBJ2-7|.
CASRTGGGTYEQYF
TGTGCCAGCAGAACAGGGGGCGGAACCTACGAGCAGTACTTC
>TRBV14|TRBD1|TRBJ2-5|once
CASSQDATGRETQYF
TGTGCCAGCAGCCAAGATGCGACAGGGAGAGAGACCCAGTACTTC
>TRBV2|.|TRBJ1-5|.
CASSEDRGNQPQHF
TGTGCCAGCAGTGAAGACAGGGGCAATCAGCCCCAGCATTTT
>TRBV2|.|TRBJ1-6|.
CASTQERVNSPLHF
TGTGCCAGCACCCAAGAGCGGGTAAATTCACCCCTCCACTTT
>TRBV24-1|TRBD1|TRBJ1-2|.
CATSDATGTDYGYTF
TGTGCCACCAGTGATGCCACCGGGACAGACTATGGCTACACCTTC
>TRBV6-5|TRBD1|TRBJ1-5|.
CASSRDRSNQPQHF
TGTGCCAGCAGCAGGGACAGGAGCAATCAGCCCCAGCATTTT
>TRBV18|.|TRBJ2-3|.
CASSPRSGGGTDTQYF
TGTGCCAGCTCACCTAGATCGGGTGGAGGGACAGATACGCAGTATTTT
>TRBV9|TRBD2|TRBJ2-5|.
CASSVIAGVQETQYF
TGTGCCAGCAGCGTCATAGCGGGCGTCCAAGAGACCCAGTACTTC
>TRBV4-3|TRBD1|TRBJ2-7|.
CASSQETRDRATLYEQYF
TGCGCCAGCAGCCAAGAAACCCGGGACAGGGCGACTTTATACGAGCAGTACTTC
>TRBV7-2|.|TRBJ2-1|.
CASSLATRVYNEQFF
TGTGCCAGCAGCTTAGCTACTAGAGTCTACAATGAGCAGTTCTTC
>TRBV28|TRBD1|TRBJ1-6|.
CASSKGQNNSPLHF
TGTGCCAGCAGCAAGGGACAGAACAATTCACCCCTCCACTTT
>TRBV24-1|.|TRBJ1-5|.
CATRAGSWQPQHF
TGTGCCACCAGGGCAGGCTCATGGCAGCCCCAGCATTTT
>TRBV24-1|.|TRBJ2-1|few
CATSDAGVYSYNEQFF
TGTGCCACCAGTGATGCAGGGGTTTACTCCTACAATGAGCAGTTCTTC
>TRBV24-1|.|TRBJ2-1|.
CATSDPGQLQFF
TGTGCCACCAGTGATCCCGGACAGCTTCAGTTCTTC
>TRBV2|TRBD2|TRBJ2-1|.
CASVQGTSGYNEQFF
TGTGCCAGCGTTCAAGGGACTAGCGGTTACAATGAGCAGTTCTTC
>TRBV7-3|.|TRBJ1-5|.
CASSPSPGEPQHF
TGTGCCAGCAGCCCATCCCCGGGAGAGCCCCAGCATTTT
>TRBV2|.|TRBJ1-2|.
CASRDDGGQYYGYTF
TGTGCCAGCAGAGACGACGGAGGACAGTACTATGGCTACACCTTC
>TRBV24-1|.|TRBJ2-1|.
CATSDLQAGNEQFF
TGTGCCACCAGTGATTTGCAGGCTGGGAATGAGCAGTTCTTC
>TRBV11-2|TRBD1|TRBJ2-7|once
CASSSGQGWYEQYF
TGTGCCAGCAGCTCGGGACAGGGTTGGTACGAGCAGTACTTC
>TRBV19|TRBD1|TRBJ2-3|.
CASSTTGVMADTQYF
TGTGCCAGTAGTACGACAGGGGTGATGGCGGATACGCAGTATTTT
>TRBV6-5|TRBD1|TRBJ2-3|.
CASSYHRDRGEDTQYF
TGTGCCAGCAGTTACCACCGGGACAGGGGAGAGGATACGCAGTATTTT
>TRBV2|TRBD1|TRBJ2-3|once
CASTTGGRTDTQYF
TGTGCCAGCACGACAGGGGGGAGGACAGATACGCAGTATTTT
>TRBV6-6|.|TRBJ1-2|.
CASSPDSTYYGYTF
TGTGCCAGCAGTCCGGACAGTACGTACTATGGCTACACCTTC
>TRBV27|.|TRBJ2-7|many
CASSLLGPYEQYF
TGTGCCAGCAGTTTACTGGGGCCCTACGAGCAGTACTTC
>TRBV6-4|.|TRBJ1-4|few
CASSDPHRYPPHEKLFF
TGTGCCAGCAGTGACCCACACAGGTATCCGCCTCATGAAAAACTGTTTTTT
>TRBV5-4|TRBD1|TRBJ1-2|.
CASSSGQANYGYTF
TGTGCCAGCAGCTCCGGACAGGCTAACTATGGCTACACCTTC
>TRBV6-2/TRBV6-3|TRBD2|TRBJ2-3|few
CASSPVVAGADTQYF
TGTGCCAGCAGTCCCGTGGTAGCGGGGGCAGATACGCAGTATTTT
>TRBV18|TRBD1|TRBJ1-1|.
CASSLRQGGTEAFF
TGTGCCAGCTCACTTAGACAGGGCGGAACTGAAGCTTTCTTT
>TRBV7-9|TRBD1|TRBJ1-2|.
CASSLGTGGGKDIYGYTF
TGTGCCAGCAGCTTAGGGACAGGGGGCGGAAAGGACATCTATGGCTACACCTTC
>TRBV1|.|TRBJ2-5|.
CTSSQDENGRGKTQYF
TGCACCAGCAGCCAAGATGAGAACGGGAGAGGAAAGACCCAGTACTTC
>TRBV3-1/TRBV3-2|TRBD1|TRBJ1-3|.
CASGPGTGMGTIYF
TGTGCCAGCGGTCCCGGGACAGGGATGGGCACCATATATTTT
>TRBV6-5|.|TRBJ2-6|.
CASSRGGANVLTF
TGTGCCAGCAGTCGAGGGGGGGCCAACGTCCTGACTTTC
>TRBV6-5|.|TRBJ2-1|few
CASSYMGGHNEQFF
TGTGCCAGCAGTTACATGGGGGGACACAATGAGCAGTTCTTC
>TRBV10-3|TRBD1|TRBJ1-2|.
CAIGTGGARGYGYTF
TGTGCCATCGGCACAGGGGGCGCCCGGGGCTATGGCTACACCTTC
>TRBV28|.|TRBJ2-5|.
CASSSGQGRQGSQYF
TGTGCCAGCAGTTCTGGGCAGGGGCGTCAAGGGTCCCAGTACTTC
>TRBV7-9|.|TRBJ2-4|medium-sized
CASAGTENPLAKNIQYF
TGTGCCAGCGCGGGGACAGAGAATCCATTAGCCAAAAACATTCAGTACTTC
>TRBV5-4|TRBD1|TRBJ1-1|.
CASSLRQGETEAFF
TGTGCCAGCAGCTTAAGACAGGGGGAAACTGAAGCTTTCTTT
>TRBV5-1|TRBD1|TRBJ2-2|.
CASRIRDRANTGELFF
TGCGCCAGCAGAATCCGGGACAGGGCGAACACCGGGGAGCTGTTTTTT
>TRBV28|TRBD2|TRBJ2-2|.
CASSLPGLAGVGELFF
TGTGCCAGCAGTTTACCGGGACTAGCGGGGGTCGGGGAGCTGTTTTTT
>TRBV5-1|TRBD2|TRBJ2-1|.
CASSLGGRSSYNEQFF
TGCGCCAGCAGCTTGGGCGGGAGGAGCTCCTACAATGAGCAGTTCTTC
>TRBV18|.|TRBJ2-2|.
CASSPRKAGDTGELFF
TGTGCCAGCTCACCACGGAAAGCAGGGGACACCGGGGAGCTGTTTTTT